This record covers a single T cell receptor (beta chain). The sample originates from a study of CD8 T cells in Susac syndrome. Through negative isolation, CD4+ and CD8+ T cells were obtained, while TEMRA cells were enriched using FACS. CDR3 length: 15 amino acids. V was trimmed by 2 bases and J by 6 bases, leaving 13 bases between them. Germline CDR1 reads MDHEN; CDR2 reads SYDVKM. After extraction with the RNeasy kit, roughly 0.5 to 1 ug of the RNA was reverse transcribed using random hexamers. It was immunoSEQ multiplex PCR that amplified TCR beta CDR3 across 54 Vbeta and 13 Jbeta. TCRdb redid the calling of the immunoSEQ multiplex PCR reads with MiXCR, one entry per CDR3 protein. The table records about 290,000 distinct CDR3 sequences, around 91% of them present only once.

Sequenced input: CD8+ T cells from PBMCs. This TCR came from a human donor with multiple sclerosis. The V call is TRBV28, the J call TRBJ2-2; TRBD2 is a possible D gene (5 bases). The CDR3 nucleotides are TGTGCCAGCAGTTTAGGGGTAGCAGCGGCCGGGGAGCTGTTTTTT. Its translation is CASSLGVAAAGELFF.